The entry below describes one TCR beta chain. Per germline, CDR1 SGDLS and CDR2 YYNGEE. Trimming shortened V by 4 bases and J by 2 bases, and 12 bases separated the two germline ends. CDR3 length: 14 amino acids. This record belongs to a study of CD8 T cells in Susac syndrome. Reverse transcription of roughly 0.45 to 1 ug RNA used random hexamers. Each CDR3 protein gets one entry after TCRdb re-called the immunoSEQ multiplex PCR reads with MiXCR. The sample consists of roughly 140,000 distinct CDR3 sequences, roughly 94% of them appearing once. This receptor was obtained from a human donor in good health. Material for sequencing was CD8+ T cells from PBMCs. The chain recombines TRBV9 with TRBJ1-1; unclear D gene. CDR3 in DNA: TGTGCCAGCAGCTCAATGGCGAGAAACACTGAAGCTTTCTTT. Translation: CASSSMARNTEAFF.